These 26 T cell receptor beta chains were all obtained from the same sample, sequenced in a study of CXCR3-negative and CXCR3-positive naive CD8 T cells. The study's findings and limits: Greater hydrophobicity was found in TRB CDR3s of CXCR3-positive naive cells than of CXCR3-negative naive cells.

Their target antigens are unknown. It was by 5' RACE with UMI labels that the TRB cDNA libraries were prepared. After re-calling the 5' RACE reads, TCRdb lists one entry per CDR3 protein, DNA absent. The sample totals 95,000 to 100,000 distinct CDR3 sequences; its top ten clones hold around 1%. The sequenced sample was naive CXCR3+ CD8+ T cells from blood. This sample's subset: CD45RO-CCR7+CD27+CD95- naive CD8+ T cells expressing CXCR3 (TNR3+). The receptors here all came from a human donor in good health. Some clones in this sample may be carry-over from other donors' samples.

The gene calls are TRBV29-1 and TRBJ2-2; TCRdb's D gene call, TRBD1, goes unchecked for lack of DNA. This CDR3 comprises 13 residues. The germline V gene has CDR1 SQVTM and CDR2 ANQGSEA. The CDR3 loop reads CSVTGAHTGELFF.

This chain joins TRBV20-1 and TRBJ1-6. Per germline, CDR1 DFQATT and CDR2 SNEGSKA (reference sequence). This CDR3 is 15 amino acids long. This CDR3 is CSARGIEEDNSPLHF.

J is TRBJ2-1 and V is TRBV28; checking the TCRdb D call of TRBD1 is not possible without DNA. Per the germline V gene, CDR1 is MDHEN and CDR2 is SYDVKM. The CDR3 is made up of 16 amino acids. This CDR3 reads CASSRGGVSSYNEQFF. The complete variable domain, with remaining parts taken from reference TRBV28 and TRBJ2-1, reads DVKVTQSSRYLVKRTGEKVFLECVQDMDHENMFWYRQDPGLGLRLIYFSYDVKMKEKGDIPEGYSVSREKKERFSLILESASTNQTSMYLCASSRGGVSSYNEQFFGPGTRLTVL.

This chain connects TRBV28 to TRBJ2-1; the TCRdb D gene call, TRBD2, has no DNA to confirm it. Germline CDR1 and CDR2: MDHEN and SYDVKM. The CDR3 runs 14 residues. CDR3: CASRSGGLYNEQSF. Full variable domain (remainder filled in from reference TRBV28 and TRBJ2-1): DVKVTQSSRYLVKRTGEKVFLECVQDMDHENMFWYRQDPGLGLRLIYFSYDVKMKEKGDIPEGYSVSREKKERFSLILESASTNQTSMYLCASRSGGLYNEQSFGPGTRLTVL.

This CDR3 reads CASSLGTGVGNEQFF. The genes are TRBV7-6 and TRBJ2-1; TCRdb returns TRBD1, unconfirmable since there is no DNA. CDR3 length: 15 residues. Germline lookup yields CDR1 SGHVS and CDR2 FNYEAQ. Full variable domain (remainder filled in from reference TRBV7-6 and TRBJ2-1): GAGVSQSPRYKVTKRGQDVALRCDPISGHVSLYWYRQALGQGPEFLTYFNYEAQQDKSGLPNDRFSAERPEGSISTLTIQRTEQRDSAMYRCASSLGTGVGNEQFFGPGTRLTVL.

The J gene is TRBJ2-1, the V gene TRBV18; the TCRdb D gene call, TRBD1, has no DNA to confirm it. The CDR3 has 15 amino acids. CDR1 is KGHSH and CDR2 is LQKENI in the germline V gene. This CDR3 is CASSPATGNGNEQFF.

The chain is built from TRBV4-2 and TRBJ2-2; TCRdb calls TRBD2, which cannot be checked without DNA. The CDR3 runs 17 residues. Germline CDR1 is LGHNA and CDR2 is YNFKEQ. This CDR3 is CASSHREEGQNLGELFF.

The V gene is TRBV9, the J gene TRBJ2-1; TCRdb designates TRBD2, a call that cannot be tested without DNA. Germline CDR1 reads SGDLS; CDR2 reads YYNGEE. The CDR3 contains 15 residues. Here the CDR3 reads CASSGGTSRYNEQFF.

CDR3 region: CASSLRDRDTEAFF. The chain joins TRBV18 to TRBJ1-1; TCRdb returns TRBD1, unconfirmable since there is no DNA. Germline CDR1 KGHSH, CDR2 LQKENI. The CDR3 covers 14 residues. The whole variable domain, filled in from reference TRBV18 and TRBJ1-1, reads NAGVMQNPRHLVRRRGQEARLRCSPMKGHSHVYWYRQLPEEGLKFMVYLQKENIIDESGMPKERFSAEFPKEGPSILRIQQVVRGDSAAYFCASSLRDRDTEAFFGQGTRLTVV.

The V call is TRBV7-2, the J call TRBJ2-2; TCRdb reports TRBD1, a call that lacks DNA to check it against. CDR3 length: 14 residues. Germline assignment: CDR1 SGHTA and CDR2 FQGNSA. The CDR3 spells CAASGGPYTGELFF. The full variable domain, its missing parts supplied by reference TRBV7-2 and TRBJ2-2, is GAGVSQSPSNKVTEKGKDVELRCDPISGHTALYWYRQSLGQGLEFLIYFQGNSAPDKSGLPSDRFSAERTGGSVSTLTIQRTQQEDSAVYLCAASGGPYTGELFFGEGSRLTVL.

The chain has TRBV14 and TRBJ2-5; the TRBD2 assignment by TCRdb is unverifiable without DNA. The germline CDR1 and CDR2 sequences are SGHDN and FVKESK. The CDR3 sequence is 14 residues long. The CDR3 is CASSQDAGSGTQYF.

The chain uses TRBV28 and TRBJ2-3; the TRBD1 assignment by TCRdb is unverifiable without DNA. Germline lookup yields CDR1 MDHEN and CDR2 SYDVKM. The CDR3 contains 15 residues. The CDR3 sequence: CASSSRTLSTDTQYF.

The chain has TRBV20-1 and TRBJ2-5; without DNA, the TCRdb call of TRBD2 cannot be checked. The germline V gene has CDR1 DFQATT and CDR2 SNEGSKA (reference sequence). The CDR3 sequence is 19 residues long. The chain's CDR3 is CSARDPVPLAGGPQETQYF.

CDR3 amino acids: CASSSGIGGGAADTQYF. The V call is TRBV25-1, the J call TRBJ2-3; the D call of TRBD2 rests on TCRdb alone, since no DNA is present to check it. CDR1 is MGHDK, CDR2 SYGVNS, per germline. The CDR3 is made up of 17 amino acids.

The genes are TRBV29-1 and TRBJ2-1; the TCRdb D gene call, TRBD2, has no DNA to confirm it. Per germline, CDR1 SQVTM and CDR2 ANQGSEA. CDR3 size: 14 residues. The chain's CDR3 is CSVEYSRDYNEQFF.

The rearrangement uses TRBV5-1 and TRBJ2-5; TCRdb designates TRBD1, a call that cannot be tested without DNA. The CDR3 has 16 residues. The germline gives CDR1 SGHRS, CDR2 YFSETQ. The CDR3 region is CASSPAGTGGSETQYF.

This chain links TRBV19 with TRBJ2-7; TCRdb reports TRBD1, a call that lacks DNA to check it against. The CDR3 sequence is 15 residues long. Germline assignment: CDR1 LNHDA and CDR2 SQIVND (reference sequence). The CDR3: CASRNRGSPSYEQYF.

The CDR3 spells CASSEAGNEQFF. The J gene is TRBJ2-1, the V gene TRBV5-1; TCRdb gives TRBD2 as the D gene, but with no DNA this cannot be confirmed. Germline CDR1 and CDR2: SGHRS and YFSETQ. This CDR3 region has 12 residues.

The chain combines TRBV27 with TRBJ2-3; lacking DNA, the TRBD2 call made by TCRdb goes unchecked. CDR1 MNHEY and CDR2 SMNVEV come from the germline V gene (reference sequence). The CDR3 is made up of 21 amino acids. The CDR3 spells CASSLRQGLAGELSGTDTQYF.

J is TRBJ1-1 and V is TRBV13. The CDR3 sequence is 14 residues long. CDR1 and CDR2 from the germline V gene are PRHDT and FYEKMQ (reference sequence). CDR3 protein: CASSSRKVNTEAFF. Variable domain in full (rest from reference TRBV13 and TRBJ1-1): AAGVIQSPRHLIKEKRETATLKCYPIPRHDTVYWYQQGPGQDPQFLISFYEKMQSDKGSIPDRFSAQQFSDYHSELNMSSLELGDSALYFCASSSRKVNTEAFFGQGTRLTVV.

The chain uses TRBV7-9 and TRBJ2-3; there is no DNA to check the TCRdb D call of TRBD2. The CDR3 spans 17 residues. CDR1 and CDR2 from the germline V gene are SEHNR and FQNEAQ (reference sequence). The CDR3: CASSLFTSGTSTDTQYF.

V usage is TRBV7-2 and J usage is TRBJ2-7; without DNA, the TCRdb call of TRBD2 cannot be checked. Germline lookup yields CDR1 SGHTA and CDR2 FQGNSA. The CDR3 contains 14 residues. The CDR3 reads CASSLGALSYEQYF.

The genes are TRBV6-5 and TRBJ2-3. Looked up from germline, CDR1 is MNHEY and CDR2 is SVGAGI. This CDR3 region has 13 residues. The CDR3 sequence: CASSYTGTDTQYF.

The chain is built from TRBV5-1 and TRBJ2-7; the D call of TRBD2 rests on TCRdb alone, since no DNA is present to check it. Germline CDR1 reads SGHRS; CDR2 reads YFSETQ. This CDR3 region has 12 residues. Here the CDR3 reads CASSRGGDEQYF.

V is TRBV7-6 and J is TRBJ2-7; absent DNA, TCRdb's TRBD1 call cannot be checked. The CDR3 length is 15 residues. The germline V gene encodes CDR1 SGHVS and CDR2 FNYEAQ. The CDR3 loop reads CASSPGGDTAYEQYF.

The rearrangement uses TRBV20-1 and TRBJ2-7; TCRdb's D call of TRBD1 is untestable without DNA. Germline V CDR1 and CDR2: DFQATT, SNEGSKA (reference sequence). This CDR3 comprises 16 residues. Here the CDR3 reads CSAHKIAGGPSWEQYF.